This T cell receptor beta chain appears in the sequencing data of a study of beta chain features in type 1 diabetes. V was trimmed by 0 bases and J by 7 bases, leaving 10 bases between them. In germline, CDR1 is SGDLS, CDR2 YYNGEE. This CDR3 spans 13 amino acids. Study-wide points: Moderately but significantly shorter TCRB CDR3s were found in Type 1 diabetes patients in all four CD4+ subsets. In cDNA sequencing, cells with high TCR expression could be over-represented.

Each of the CD4+ naive, central memory, regulatory and stem cell-like memory populations was sorted via CD45RO/CCR7/CD25/CD127/CD95/CD27. What was sequenced were expressed TCRB transcripts, since all of the isolated RNA had been reverse transcribed. Naive, central memory and regulatory T cell samples produced a mean of approximately 3.5 million reads. TCRdb keeps only in-frame clones here, not all; method: immunoSEQ multiplex PCR. The sample shows more than 250,000 clones, approximately 16% of them seen only once. This clone appeared a few times. Its antigen is as yet unknown. This receptor was taken from a man between 18 and 29 years old with type 1 diabetes. Sequenced input: naive CD4+ T cells from blood. The gene calls are TRBV9 and TRBJ2-5, with D possibly matching TRBD2 (5 bases). The CDR3 here is CASSVEEAGTQYF. CDR3 DNA sequence: TGTGCCAGCAGCGTAGAGGAGGCGGGGACCCAGTACTTC.